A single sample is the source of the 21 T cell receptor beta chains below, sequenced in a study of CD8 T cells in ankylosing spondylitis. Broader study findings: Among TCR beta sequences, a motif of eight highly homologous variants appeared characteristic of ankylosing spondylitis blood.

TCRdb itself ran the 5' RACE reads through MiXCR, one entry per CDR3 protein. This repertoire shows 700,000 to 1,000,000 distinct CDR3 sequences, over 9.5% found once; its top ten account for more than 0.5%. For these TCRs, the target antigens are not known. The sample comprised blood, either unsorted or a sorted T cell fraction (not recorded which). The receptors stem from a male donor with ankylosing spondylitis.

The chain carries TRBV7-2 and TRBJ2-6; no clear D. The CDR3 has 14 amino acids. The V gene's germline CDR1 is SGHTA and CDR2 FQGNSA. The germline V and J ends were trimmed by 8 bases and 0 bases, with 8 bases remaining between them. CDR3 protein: CASYRSSGANVLTF. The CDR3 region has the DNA TGTGCCAGCTACAGAAGCTCTGGGGCCAACGTCCTGACTTTC.

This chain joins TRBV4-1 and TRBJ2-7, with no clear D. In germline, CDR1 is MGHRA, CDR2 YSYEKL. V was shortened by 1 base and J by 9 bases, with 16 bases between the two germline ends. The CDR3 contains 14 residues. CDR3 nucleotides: TGCGCCAGCAGCCAAGGGGAAATTCAAGAGGCGCAGTACTTC. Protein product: CASSQGEIQEAQYF.

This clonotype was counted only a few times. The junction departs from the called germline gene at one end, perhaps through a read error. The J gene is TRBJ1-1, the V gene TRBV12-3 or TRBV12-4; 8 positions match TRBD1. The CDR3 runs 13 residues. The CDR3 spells CASSRQGLPEAFF. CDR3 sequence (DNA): TGTGCCAGCAGCAGACAGGGGCTGCCTGAGGCTTTCTTT.

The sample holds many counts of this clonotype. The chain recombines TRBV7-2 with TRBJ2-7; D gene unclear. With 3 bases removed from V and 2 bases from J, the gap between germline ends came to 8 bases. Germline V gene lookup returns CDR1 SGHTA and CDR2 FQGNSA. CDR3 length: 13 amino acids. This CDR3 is CASSFVRTYEQYF. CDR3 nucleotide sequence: TGTGCCAGCAGCTTTGTGAGGACCTACGAGCAGTACTTC.

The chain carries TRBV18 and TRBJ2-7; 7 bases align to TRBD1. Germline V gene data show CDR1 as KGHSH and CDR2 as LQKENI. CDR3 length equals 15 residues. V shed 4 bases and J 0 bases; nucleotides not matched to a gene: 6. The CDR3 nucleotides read TGTGCCAGCTCACTGGCCGGGACAGACTCCTACGAGCAGTACTTC. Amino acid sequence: CASSLAGTDSYEQYF.

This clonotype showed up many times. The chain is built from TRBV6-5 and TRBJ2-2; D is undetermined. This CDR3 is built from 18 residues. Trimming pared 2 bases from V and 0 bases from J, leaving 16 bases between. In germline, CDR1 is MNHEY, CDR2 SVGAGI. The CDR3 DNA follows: TGTGCCAGCAGTTACCCCACGCCCGGGCCTACGAACACCGGGGAGCTGTTTTTT. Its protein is CASSYPTPGPTNTGELFF.

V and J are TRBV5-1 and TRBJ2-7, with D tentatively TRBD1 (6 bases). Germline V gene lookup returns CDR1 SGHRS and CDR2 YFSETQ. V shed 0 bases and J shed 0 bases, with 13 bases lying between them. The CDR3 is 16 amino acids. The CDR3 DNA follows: TGCGCCAGCAGCTTGGTAGGGGGAGCGGTCTCCTACGAGCAGTACTTC. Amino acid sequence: CASSLVGGAVSYEQYF.

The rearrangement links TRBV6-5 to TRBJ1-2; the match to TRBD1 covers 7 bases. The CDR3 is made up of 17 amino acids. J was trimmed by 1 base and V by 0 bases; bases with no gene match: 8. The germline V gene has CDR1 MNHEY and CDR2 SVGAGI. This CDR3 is CASSYSGGGGNNYGYTF. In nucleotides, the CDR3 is TGTGCCAGCAGTTACTCGGGAGGGGGCGGGAATAACTATGGCTACACCTTC.

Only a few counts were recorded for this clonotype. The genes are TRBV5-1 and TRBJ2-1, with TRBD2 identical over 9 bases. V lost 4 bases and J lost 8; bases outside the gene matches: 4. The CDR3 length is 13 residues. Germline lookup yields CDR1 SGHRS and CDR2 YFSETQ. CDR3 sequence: CASSQRGDDEQFF. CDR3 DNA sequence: TGCGCCAGCAGCCAGCGGGGGGATGATGAGCAGTTCTTC.

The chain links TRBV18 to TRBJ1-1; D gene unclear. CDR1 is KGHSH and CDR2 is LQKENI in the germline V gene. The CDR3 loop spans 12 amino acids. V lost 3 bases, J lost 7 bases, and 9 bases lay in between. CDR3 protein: CASSPGSNEAFF. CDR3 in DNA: TGTGCCAGCTCACCGGGTTCTAATGAAGCTTTCTTT. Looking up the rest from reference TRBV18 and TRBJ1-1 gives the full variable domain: NAGVMQNPRHLVRRRGQEARLRCSPMKGHSHVYWYRQLPEEGLKFMVYLQKENIIDESGMPKERFSAEFPKEGPSILRIQQVVRGDSAAYFCASSPGSNEAFFGQGTRLTVV.

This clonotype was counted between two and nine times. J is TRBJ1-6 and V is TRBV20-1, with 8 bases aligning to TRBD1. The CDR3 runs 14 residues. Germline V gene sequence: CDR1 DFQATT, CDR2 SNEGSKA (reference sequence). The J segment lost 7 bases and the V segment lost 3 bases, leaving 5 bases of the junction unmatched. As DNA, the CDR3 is TGCAGTGCTAGGTCGGACAGGGAGAATTCACCCCTCCACTTT. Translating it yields CSARSDRENSPLHF.

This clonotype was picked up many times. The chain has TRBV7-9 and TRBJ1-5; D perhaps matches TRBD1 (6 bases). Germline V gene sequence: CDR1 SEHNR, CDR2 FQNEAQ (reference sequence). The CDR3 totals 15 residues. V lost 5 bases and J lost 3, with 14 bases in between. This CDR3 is CASSLTGQSNQPQHF. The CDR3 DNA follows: TGTGCCAGCAGCCTCACAGGGCAGTCCAATCAGCCCCAGCATTTT.

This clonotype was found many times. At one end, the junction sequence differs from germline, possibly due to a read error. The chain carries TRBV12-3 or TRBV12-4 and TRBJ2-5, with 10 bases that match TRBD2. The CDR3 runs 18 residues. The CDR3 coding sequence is TGTGCCAGCAGTTATGGGGCTAGCGGGGGCCACCTCCAACAGACCCAGTACTTC. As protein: CASSYGASGGHLQQTQYF.

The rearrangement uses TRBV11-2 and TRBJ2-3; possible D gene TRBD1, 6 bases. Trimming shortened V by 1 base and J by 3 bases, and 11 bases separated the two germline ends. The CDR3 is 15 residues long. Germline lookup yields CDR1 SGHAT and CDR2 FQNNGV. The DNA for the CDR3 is TGTGCCAGCAGCTTAGCGCTAGGGGGAACAGATACGCAGTATTTT. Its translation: CASSLALGGTDTQYF.

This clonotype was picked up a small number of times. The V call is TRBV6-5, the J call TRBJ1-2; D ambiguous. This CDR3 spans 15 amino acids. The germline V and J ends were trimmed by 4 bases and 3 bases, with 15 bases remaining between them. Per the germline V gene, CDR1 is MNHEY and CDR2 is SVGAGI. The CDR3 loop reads CASSSISTVHYGYTF. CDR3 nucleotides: TGTGCCAGCAGTTCCATCTCTACAGTACACTATGGCTACACCTTC.

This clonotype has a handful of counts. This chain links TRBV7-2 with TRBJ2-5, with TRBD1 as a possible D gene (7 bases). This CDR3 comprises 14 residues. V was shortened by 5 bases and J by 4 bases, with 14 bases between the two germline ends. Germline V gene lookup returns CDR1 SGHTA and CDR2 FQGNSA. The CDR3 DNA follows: TGTGCCAGCAGCCCAGGGGGGAGTCGAGAGACCCAGTACTTC. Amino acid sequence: CASSPGGSRETQYF.

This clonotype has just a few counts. CDR3 DNA: TGCAGTGCTAGAGAGGCAAGTTCCTATAATTCACCCCTCCACTTT. Its translation is CSAREASSYNSPLHF. The chain is built from TRBV20-1 and TRBJ1-6; D call uncertain. In germline, CDR1 is DFQATT, CDR2 SNEGSKA (reference sequence). The CDR3 contains 15 residues. Trimming removed 0 bases at V and 1 base at J, with 7 bases between.

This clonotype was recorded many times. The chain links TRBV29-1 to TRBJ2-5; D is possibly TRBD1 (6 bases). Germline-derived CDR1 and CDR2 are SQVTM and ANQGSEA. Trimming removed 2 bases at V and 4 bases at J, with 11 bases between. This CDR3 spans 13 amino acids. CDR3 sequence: CSVELLTGETQYF. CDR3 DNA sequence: TGCAGCGTTGAACTCCTGACAGGAGAGACCCAGTACTTC.

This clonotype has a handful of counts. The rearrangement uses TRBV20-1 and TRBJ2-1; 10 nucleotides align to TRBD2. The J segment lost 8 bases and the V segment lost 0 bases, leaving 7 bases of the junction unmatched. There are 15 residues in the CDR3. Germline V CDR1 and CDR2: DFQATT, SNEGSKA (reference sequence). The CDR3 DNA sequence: TGCAGTGCTAGAGATCCAGCGGGAGGGCCGCATGAGCAGTTCTTC. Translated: CSARDPAGGPHEQFF.

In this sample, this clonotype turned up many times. CDR3 coding DNA: TGCAGTGCTAGCGGGGGGGTCCAGAATGAGCAGTTCTTC. This translates into CSASGGVQNEQFF. The V and J genes are TRBV20-1 and TRBJ2-1, with 8 bases matching TRBD2. V shed 3 bases and J 7 bases; nucleotides not matched to a gene: 5. The CDR3 contains 13 residues. Looked up from germline, CDR1 is DFQATT and CDR2 is SNEGSKA (reference sequence).

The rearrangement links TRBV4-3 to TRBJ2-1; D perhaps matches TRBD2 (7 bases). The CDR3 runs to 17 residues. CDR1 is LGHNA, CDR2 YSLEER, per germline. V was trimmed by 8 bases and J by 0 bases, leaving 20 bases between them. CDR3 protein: CASQQGLAESSYNEQFF. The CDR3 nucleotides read TGCGCCAGCCAGCAGGGGCTAGCGGAGAGCTCCTACAATGAGCAGTTCTTC.